The entry below describes one TCR beta chain. The V and J ends lost 0 bases and 6 bases respectively, with 13 bases between them. CDR3 length equals 15 residues. The germline V gene has CDR1 SGHRS and CDR2 YFSETQ. This sample is drawn from a study of CD8+ T cells in alopecia areata. Study in general: Treated patients received severity scores based on the percentage of scalp area affected.

cDNA reverse transcribed from extracted RNA served as the sequencing template. Using immunoSEQ multiplex PCR, the repertoire was profiled, and TCRdb retains in-frame clones only, with some absent. The repertoire has a few hundred thousand clones, around two fifths of them found once; the top ten carry around 0.48%. Noted treatment: oral pan-JAK inhibitor, 5-10 mg twice daily. Collected material from alopecia areata patients comprised lesional scalp punch biopsies and peripheral blood. Material: CD4+ T cells sorted from blood, obtained between weeks 30 and 35, from a patient treated with tofacitinib. The chain has TRBV5-1 and TRBJ2-1, with D maybe TRBD1 (5 bases). This receptor was obtained from a human donor with alopecia areata. The CDR3 loop is CASSLVQGSINEQFF. In DNA, the CDR3 is TGCGCCAGCAGCTTGGTGCAGGGATCAATCAATGAGCAGTTCTTC.